The sequence of this TCR beta chain was determined in a study of circulating CD8 cells and anti-PD-1 response in melanoma. Regarding the study as a whole: Subset repertoires were largely private at M1, with under 7% shared.

Each library started from roughly 15 ng of total RNA using the QIAseq Immune Repertoire TCR panel. TCRdb re-called the reads with MiXCR, one entry per CDR3 protein. The sample lists about 720 distinct CDR3 sequences, around 4.4% occurring once. By share, this clonotype ranks as large. The antigen is not known. Germline V CDR1 and CDR2: SGHKS, YYEKEE (reference sequence). CDR3 length: 14 amino acids. Trimming shortened V by 6 bases and J by 2 bases, and 12 bases separated the two germline ends. Sorting of live CD3+CD8+TCRalphabeta+ cells by PD-1 and/or TIGIT gave four subsets. The sequence was collected from a human donor with melanoma. The chain joins TRBV5-5 to TRBJ2-4; D is undetermined. Sequencing used CD8+ T cells from PBMCs, obtained at baseline or after one month of anti-PD-1 therapy (not recorded which). DNA of the CDR3: TGTGCCAGCACTGGGGTACCCTCCAAAAACATTCAGTACTTC. Its translation is CASTGVPSKNIQYF.